This T cell receptor (beta chain) came from a study of T cells expressing NK-cell markers. For the study at large: Out of eight donors sequenced, seven tested HCMV-seropositive and the remaining one seronegative. Study-level findings and limits: Specificity for HCMV among expanded NKG2C+ T cell clones was not established. Also leading the CD3+CD56-NKG2C+ fraction in a few donors were these clonotypes. Of the CD8+ T cell pool in about 6 donors, about 1.0-8% was accounted for by dominant NKG2C+ clonotypes.

From the 5' RACE reads, TCRdb lists one entry per CDR3 protein and no DNA. The sample's table shows 400,000 to 450,000 distinct CDR3 sequences. As for this clonotype: Its antigen remains unidentified.

Germline V CDR1 and CDR2: DFQATT, SNEGSKA (reference sequence). This CDR3 has 12 residues. The clonotype originates from a woman between 18 and 75 years old in good health. Material: blood T cells: a sorted CD56 or NKG2C T cell subset, CD4+ or CD8+ T cells, or bulk PBMC T cells (not recorded which). V and J are TRBV20-1 and TRBJ1-2. The CDR3 sequence is CVGGQYGYGYTF.